The next 3 T cell receptor beta chains were all read from a single sample in a study of T cell repertoires in ileal Crohn's disease. Time point reported: neoterminal ileum biopsy at postoperative endoscopy, about 6 months after surgery. Assay: immunoSEQ multiplex PCR; the TCRdb copy retains only in-frame clones and omits some. The sample lists about 62,000 clones, 85% to 90% occurring once. Source material: ileal tissue. The receptors here all came from an adult with Crohn's disease.

Worth noting for this clone: The identical CDR3 is also encoded by other nucleotide sequences in the sample. The genes are TRBV2 and TRBJ1-1, with D hard to call. CDR1 SNHLY and CDR2 FYNNEI come from the germline V gene. There are 11 residues in the CDR3. Trimming took off 2 bases at V and 4 bases at J, with 2 bases between the two ends. The CDR3 region is CASSERTEAFF. In DNA, the CDR3 is TGTGCCAGCAGTGAACGCACTGAAGCTTTCTTT.

The rearrangement uses TRBV4-1 and TRBJ1-6; TRBD1 is a possible D gene (5 bases). Trimming removed 2 bases from V and 7 bases from J, with 15 bases in between. In germline, CDR1 is MGHRA, CDR2 YSYEKL. The CDR3 is 16 amino acids. The CDR3 DNA reads TGCGCCAGCAGCCAAAGCCAGGGACTGTCAAATTCACCCCTCCACTTT. Translation gives CASSQSQGLSNSPLHF.

The CDR3 DNA follows: TGTGCCAGCACCAGAACCGGGACATCTAACTATGGCTACACCTTC. This gives the protein CASTRTGTSNYGYTF. J is TRBJ1-2 and V is TRBV6-1; D is perhaps TRBD1 (6 bases). Trimming removed 7 bases at V and 0 bases at J, with 15 bases between. CDR3 size: 15 residues. Germline V gene sequence: CDR1 MNHNS, CDR2 SASEGT.